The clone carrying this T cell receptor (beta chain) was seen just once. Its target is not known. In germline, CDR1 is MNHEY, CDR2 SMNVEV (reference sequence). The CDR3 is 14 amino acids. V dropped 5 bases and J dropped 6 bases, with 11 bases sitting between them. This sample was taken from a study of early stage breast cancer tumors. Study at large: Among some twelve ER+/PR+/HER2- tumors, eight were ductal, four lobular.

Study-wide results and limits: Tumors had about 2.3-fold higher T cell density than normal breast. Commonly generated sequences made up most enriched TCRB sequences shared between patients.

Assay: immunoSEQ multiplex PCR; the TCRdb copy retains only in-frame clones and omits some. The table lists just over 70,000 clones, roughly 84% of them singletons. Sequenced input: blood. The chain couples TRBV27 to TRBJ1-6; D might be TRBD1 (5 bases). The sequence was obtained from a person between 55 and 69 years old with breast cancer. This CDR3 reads CASSLGTGNSPLHF. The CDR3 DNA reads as TGTGCCAGCAGTCTAGGGACGGGTAATTCACCCCTCCACTTT.